This T cell receptor beta chain was found in a study of blood T cell repertoires in COVID-19. On the study more broadly: The United States, Italy and Spain provided the acute and convalescent COVID-19 samples. Sample material is recorded as cDNA or gDNA derived from T cells, B-cell-depleted T cells, or PBMCs.

Original processing methods: By means of reference gene primer amplification, nucleated cell counts were estimated. Produced via immunoSEQ multiplex PCR; TCRdb's table is partial and in-frame only. Clonal size and the V and J genes are those of that table, whereas D and trimming came from the DNA. The repertoire holds about 38,000 clones, with about 88% as singletons. CDR3 length equals 16 residues. From germline, CDR1 is LNHNV and CDR2 YYDKDF (reference sequence). V was clipped by 5 bases and J by 5 bases; unmatched bases: 12. The receptor's source is a man between 65 and 85 years old with active COVID-19. Sample: peripheral blood. This chain joins TRBV15 and TRBJ1-5, with 7 bases aligning to TRBD1. The CDR3 sequence is CATSPPPAGGYQPQHF. The CDR3 DNA reads TGTGCCACCAGCCCCCCTCCCGCAGGGGGTTATCAGCCCCAGCATTTT.